The next 27 T cell receptor beta chains were all read from a single sample in a study of blood T cell repertoires in COVID-19. TCRdb's table, derived via immunoSEQ multiplex PCR, lists solely in-frame clones and lacks some. The profile shows approximately 49,000 clones, about four fifths of them singletons. The specimen sequenced was peripheral blood. These receptors all come from a woman in her fifties or sixties with acute or convalescent COVID-19.

This chain joins TRBV7-9 and TRBJ2-1; D gene unclear. Germline values: CDR1 SEHNR, CDR2 FQNEAQ (reference sequence). The CDR3 is made up of 14 amino acids. Trimming took 0 bases from V and 8 from J, leaving 11 bases between them. The CDR3 protein is CASSLAGSSDEQFF. The DNA for the CDR3 is TGTGCCAGCAGCTTAGCGGGCAGTTCCGATGAGCAGTTCTTC. The whole variable domain, remainder taken from reference TRBV7-9 and TRBJ2-1, is DTGVSQNPRHKITKRGQNVTFRCDPISEHNRLYWYRQTLGQGPEFLTYFQNEAQLEKSRLLSDRFSAERPKGSFSTLEIQRTEQGDSAMYLCASSLAGSSDEQFFGPGTRLTVL.

This clone was picked up a small number of times. The gene calls are TRBV5-1 and TRBJ2-7; no firm D call. Germline loops: CDR1 SGHRS, CDR2 YFSETQ. V lost 0 bases to trimming and J lost 3 bases, with 7 bases between them. The CDR3 sequence is 13 residues long. CDR3 protein: CASSLDGDYEQYF. The DNA for the CDR3 is TGCGCCAGCAGCTTGGACGGTGACTACGAGCAGTACTTC.

This chain joins TRBV5-8 and TRBJ1-3, with a weak D call TRBD1 (6 bases). Looked up from germline, CDR1 is SGHTS and CDR2 is YDEGEE. Trimming stripped 0 bases from V and 1 base from J, with 11 bases between. The CDR3 consists of 16 residues. CDR3 protein: CASSLEQGSSGNTIYF. CDR3 DNA sequence: TGTGCCAGCAGCTTGGAGCAGGGGTCGTCTGGAAACACCATATATTTT. Full variable domain (remainder filled in from reference TRBV5-8 and TRBJ1-3): EAGVTQSPTHLIKTRGQQATLRCSPISGHTSVYWYQQALGLGLQFLLWYDEGEERNRGNFPPRFSGRQFPNYSSELNVNALELEDSALYLCASSLEQGSSGNTIYFGEGSWLTVV.

This clone was seen more than once but under ten times. This chain connects TRBV27 to TRBJ1-2, with 7 bases lining up with TRBD1. The V segment lost 0 bases and the J segment 4 bases; nucleotides outside the gene matches: 5. This CDR3 region has 15 residues. Germline CDR1 reads MNHEY; CDR2 reads SMNVEV (reference sequence). CDR3 DNA: TGTGCCAGCAGTTTATCTCCCGGGACAGCCTATGGCTACACCTTC. It translates to CASSLSPGTAYGYTF.

This sequence joins TRBV30 and TRBJ2-7; D is perhaps TRBD1 (5 bases). The CDR3 spans 13 residues. Germline V gives CDR1 GTSNPN, CDR2 SVGIG (reference sequence). V lost 4 bases and J 1 base, leaving 11 bases between the germline ends. CDR3 loop: CAWNRPPSYEQYF. CDR3 coding DNA: TGTGCCTGGAACAGGCCGCCGTCCTACGAGCAGTACTTC.

The rearrangement joins TRBV7-2 to TRBJ1-2; TRBD1 matches 7 bases. Germline trimming cut 0 bases from V and 8 bases from J; bases unmatched to any gene: 6. The CDR3 runs to 14 residues. Germline V lookup: CDR1 SGHTA, CDR2 FQGNSA. The CDR3 spells CASSLAQTGLGYTF. The CDR3, as DNA: TGTGCCAGCAGCTTAGCCCAGACAGGGCTCGGCTACACCTTC.

The chain couples TRBV6-5 to TRBJ2-6; 8 bases align to TRBD2. The CDR3 length is 16 residues. V shed 0 bases and J 2 bases; nucleotides not matched to a gene: 0. Germline CDR1 MNHEY, CDR2 SVGAGI. CDR3 region: CASSYSSGTGANVLTF. The DNA of the CDR3 is TGTGCCAGCAGTTACTCTAGCGGGACTGGGGCCAACGTCCTGACTTTC.

DNA for the CDR3: TGTGCCAGCAGCCCGACAGCACAATCCTCCTACGAGCAGTACTTC. Translating it yields CASSPTAQSSYEQYF. The V and J genes are TRBV6-6 and TRBJ2-7; tentatively, D is TRBD1 (5 bases). The V end was cut by 6 bases, the J end by 0 bases, with 15 bases between. This CDR3 contains 15 residues. The germline V gene has CDR1 MNHNY and CDR2 SVGAGI (reference sequence).

This chain uses TRBV3-1 (or the pseudogene TRBV3-2) with TRBJ1-6; 12 positions match TRBD1. Losses at the gene ends were 5 bases for V and 9 bases for J; bases not matched to a gene: 5. CDR3 size: 15 residues. The germline gives CDR1 LGHDT, CDR2 YNNKEL (reference sequence). In DNA, the CDR3 is TGTGCCAGCAGCTCGGGGACAGGGGGCCGTTCACCCCTCCACTTT. Translated: CASSSGTGGRSPLHF.

The chain joins TRBV6-2 or TRBV6-3 to TRBJ1-1; tentatively, D is TRBD1 (6 bases). The V gene lost 5 bases and the J gene lost 7 bases, with 20 bases spanning the gap. The CDR3 has 15 amino acids. CDR1 is MNHEY, CDR2 SVGEGT, per germline. The CDR3 spells CASSDTGRGVGEAFF. Here the CDR3 DNA reads TGTGCCAGCAGTGATACAGGGAGGGGGGTCGGTGAAGCTTTCTTT.

This clone was observed once. The chain has TRBV9 and TRBJ2-7; no clear D. The CDR3 is 14 residues long. Trimming removed 0 bases from V and 3 bases from J, with 10 bases in between. Germline-derived CDR1 and CDR2 are SGDLS and YYNGEE. This CDR3 is CASSVDPGNYEQYF. The CDR3 coding sequence is TGTGCCAGCAGCGTAGATCCAGGAAACTACGAGCAGTACTTC.

The genes are TRBV6-6 and TRBJ1-5; 7 bases match TRBD1. V was clipped by 5 bases and J by 5 bases; unmatched bases: 15. This CDR3 has 17 residues. Germline V CDR1 and CDR2: MNHNY, SVGAGI (reference sequence). The CDR3 sequence: CASSLEPLGTDYQPQHF. CDR3 bases: TGTGCCAGCAGTCTCGAACCCCTCGGGACAGATTATCAGCCCCAGCATTTT.

In this sample, this clone turned up a few times. The V gene is TRBV29-1, the J gene TRBJ2-1; 7 positions match TRBD2. CDR1 is SQVTM and CDR2 is ANQGSEA in the germline V gene. The CDR3 is 13 residues long. Losses at the gene ends were 7 bases for V and 4 bases for J; bases not matched to a gene: 7. CDR3 in amino acids: CSARGRSYNEQFF. The CDR3, as DNA: TGCAGCGCCCGCGGGAGAAGTTACAATGAGCAGTTCTTC.

The rearrangement joins TRBV25-1 to TRBJ1-6; D uncertain. Germline V gene data show CDR1 as MGHDK and CDR2 as SYGVNS. This CDR3 region has 13 residues. Trimming cost V 6 bases and J 1 base, with 4 bases left between them. CDR3 nucleotide sequence: TGTGCCAGCAGGGAGTCCTATAATTCACCCCTCCACTTT. Its protein product is CASRESYNSPLHF. Combining the CDR3 with reference TRBV25-1 and TRBJ1-6 gives the whole variable domain EADIYQTPRYLVIGTGKKITLECSQTMGHDKMYWYQQDPGMELHLIHYSYGVNSTEKGDLSSESTVSRIRTEHFPLTLESARPSHTSQYLCASRESYNSPLHFGNGTRLTVT.

The genes are TRBV24-1 and TRBJ1-2; D is perhaps TRBD1 (6 bases). V was shortened by 3 bases and J by 8 bases, with 18 bases between the two germline ends. The CDR3 covers 15 residues. CDR1 KGHDR and CDR2 SFDVKD come from the germline V gene. The CDR3 sequence is CATSDTGQILGGYTF. As DNA, the CDR3 is TGTGCCACCAGTGATACGGGACAAATCTTAGGAGGCTACACCTTC.

The chain employs TRBV5-6 and TRBJ1-4, with D perhaps matching TRBD1 (5 bases). The CDR3 totals 16 residues. Germline V lookup: CDR1 SGHDT, CDR2 YYEEEE. The V end was cut by 0 bases, the J end by 1 base, with 10 bases between. The CDR3 nucleotides read TGTGCCAGCAGCTTGGCGGGGGGACTAACTAATGAAAAACTGTTTTTT. Its translation: CASSLAGGLTNEKLFF.

This sequence joins TRBV3-1 (or the pseudogene TRBV3-2) and TRBJ2-2; perhaps TRBD1 as D (6 bases). V shed 0 bases and J shed 4 bases, with 15 bases lying between them. Germline CDR1 reads LGHDT; CDR2 reads YNNKEL (reference sequence). The CDR3 is 17 residues long. For the CDR3, the DNA is TGTGCCAGCAGCCAAGATATCCCAGGGGCGGGCACCGGGGAGCTGTTTTTT. Its protein is CASSQDIPGAGTGELFF.

The gene calls are TRBV24-1 and TRBJ2-7, with 9 bases matching TRBD1. Germline assignment: CDR1 KGHDR and CDR2 SFDVKD. The length of the CDR3 is 15 residues. J lost 3 bases, V lost 4 bases, and 6 bases had no gene match. CDR3 coding DNA: TGTGCCACCAGTGACCCTTCGACAGGGGGCTACGAGCAGTACTTC. Translating it yields CATSDPSTGGYEQYF.

The chain joins TRBV19 to TRBJ1-1; 10 positions match TRBD1. J gave up 4 bases and V 4 bases, and 3 bases lay outside the gene matches. The V gene's germline CDR1 is LNHDA and CDR2 SQIVND (reference sequence). CDR3 length: 14 residues. The DNA for the CDR3 is TGTGCCAGTAGTAAGGACAGGGGGACCACTGAAGCTTTCTTT. Amino acids: CASSKDRGTTEAFF.

The chain is built from TRBV4-1 and TRBJ2-1; weak D call: TRBD2 (5 bases). Germline V lookup: CDR1 MGHRA, CDR2 YSYEKL. The CDR3 spans 16 residues. Trimming stripped 4 bases from V and 3 bases from J, with 16 bases between. This CDR3 is CASSPRTHGDYNEQFF. The CDR3 region has the DNA TGCGCCAGCAGCCCAAGGACGCACGGGGACTACAATGAGCAGTTCTTC.

The chain is built from TRBV7-8 and TRBJ2-7, with 12 bases aligning to TRBD1. The germline gives CDR1 SGHVS, CDR2 FQNEAQ. CDR3 length equals 17 residues. V gave up 4 bases and J gave up 4 bases; unmatched junction bases: 11. The CDR3 sequence: CASSSTTGTGGKYEQYF. The CDR3 DNA reads as TGTGCCAGCAGCTCCACAACAGGGACAGGGGGCAAGTACGAGCAGTACTTC. Together with reference TRBV7-8 and TRBJ2-7, the CDR3 gives the full variable domain: GAGVSQSPRYKVAKRGQDVALRCDPISGHVSLFWYQQALGQGPEFLTYFQNEAQLDKSGLPSDRFFAERPEGSVSTLKIQRTQQEDSAVYLCASSSTTGTGGKYEQYFGPGTRLTVT.

The chain uses TRBV15 and TRBJ2-5; TRBD2 matches 8 bases. This CDR3 has 15 amino acids. Losses at the gene ends were 1 base for V and 2 bases for J; bases not matched to a gene: 3. Looked up from germline, CDR1 is LNHNV and CDR2 is YYDKDF (reference sequence). CDR3 sequence: CATSRGAGGQETQYF. The CDR3 bases are TGTGCCACCAGCAGAGGGGCGGGAGGACAAGAGACCCAGTACTTC.

The V gene is TRBV5-4, the J gene TRBJ2-7; the D gene is possibly TRBD1 (5 bases). V was shortened by 4 bases and J by 4 bases, with 12 bases between the two germline ends. The germline V gene encodes CDR1 SGHNT and CDR2 YYREEE (reference sequence). The CDR3 length is 13 residues. The CDR3 bases are TGTGCCAGCAGCCCCGACCCAGGGTACGAGCAGTACTTC. Protein product: CASSPDPGYEQYF.

This chain uses TRBV9 with TRBJ2-7, with 8 positions matching TRBD2. V shed 0 bases, J shed 2 bases, and the junction held 7 bases outside the gene matches. The germline CDR1 and CDR2 sequences are SGDLS and YYNGEE. The CDR3 runs 16 residues. The CDR3 loop reads CASSVGPSGGAYEQYF. The CDR3 DNA follows: TGTGCCAGCAGCGTAGGGCCAAGCGGGGGAGCCTACGAGCAGTACTTC.

This clone appeared a few times. Germline and junction disagree at one end, which may indicate a read error. This chain uses TRBV7-7 with TRBJ2-2; the D gene is possibly TRBD1 (7 bases). Germline-derived CDR1 and CDR2 are SSHAT and FNYEAQ (reference sequence). The CDR3 consists of 15 residues. CDR3 bases: TGTGCTAGCAGCCGAGACAGGGCGGGGACCGGGGAGCTGTTTTTT. Protein: CASSRDRAGTGELFF.

The chain has TRBV5-1 and TRBJ2-1, with a weak D call TRBD1 (8 bases). CDR3 length equals 17 residues. V was shortened by 1 base and J by 5 bases, with 19 bases between the two germline ends. CDR1 is SGHRS, CDR2 YFSETQ, per germline. CDR3 sequence: CASSLSPQGAGDNEQFF. CDR3 DNA: TGCGCCAGCAGCTTGTCTCCCCAGGGGGCGGGAGACAATGAGCAGTTCTTC.

The rearrangement joins TRBV6-5 to TRBJ2-5; 8 nucleotides align to TRBD1. V shed 6 bases and J 4 bases; nucleotides not matched to a gene: 7. Per germline, CDR1 MNHEY and CDR2 SVGAGI. This CDR3 region has 14 residues. The chain's CDR3 is CASRLFGQGETQYF. Written as DNA, the CDR3 is TGTGCCAGCAGACTTTTCGGACAGGGAGAGACCCAGTACTTC.